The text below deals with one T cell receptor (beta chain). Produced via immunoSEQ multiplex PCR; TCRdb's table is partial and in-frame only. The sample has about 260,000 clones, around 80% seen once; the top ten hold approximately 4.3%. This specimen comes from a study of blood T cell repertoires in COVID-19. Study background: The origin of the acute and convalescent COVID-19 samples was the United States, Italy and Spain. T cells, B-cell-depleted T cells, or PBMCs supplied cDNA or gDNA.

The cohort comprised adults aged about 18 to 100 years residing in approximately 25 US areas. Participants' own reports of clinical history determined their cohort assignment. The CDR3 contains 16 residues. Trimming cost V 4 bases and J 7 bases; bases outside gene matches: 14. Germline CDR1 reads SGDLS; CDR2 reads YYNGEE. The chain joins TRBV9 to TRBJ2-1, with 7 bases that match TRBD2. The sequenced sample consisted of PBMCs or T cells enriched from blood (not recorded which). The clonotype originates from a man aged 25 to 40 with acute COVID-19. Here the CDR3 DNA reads TGTGCCAGCAGCCCTGTAGGTGGGAGGGCCATTAATGAGCAGTTCTTC. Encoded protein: CASSPVGGRAINEQFF. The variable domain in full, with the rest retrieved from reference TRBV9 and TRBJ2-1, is DSGVTQTPKHLITATGQRVTLRCSPRSGDLSVYWYQQSLDQGLQFLIQYYNGEERAKGNILERFSAQQFPDLHSELNLSSLELGDSALYFCASSPVGGRAINEQFFGPGTRLTVL.